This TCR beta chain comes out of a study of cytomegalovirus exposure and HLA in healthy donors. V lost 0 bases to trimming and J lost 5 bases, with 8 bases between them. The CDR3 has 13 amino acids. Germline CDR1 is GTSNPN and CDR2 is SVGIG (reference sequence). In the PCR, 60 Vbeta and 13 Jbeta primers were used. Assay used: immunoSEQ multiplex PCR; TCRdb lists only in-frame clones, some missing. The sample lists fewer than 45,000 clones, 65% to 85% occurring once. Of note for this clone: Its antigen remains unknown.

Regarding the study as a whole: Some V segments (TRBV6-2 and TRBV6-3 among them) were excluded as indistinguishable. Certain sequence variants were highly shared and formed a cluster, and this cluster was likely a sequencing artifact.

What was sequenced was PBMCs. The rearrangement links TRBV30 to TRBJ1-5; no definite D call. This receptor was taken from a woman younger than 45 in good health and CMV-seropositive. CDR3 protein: CAWSVAHDQPQHF. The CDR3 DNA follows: TGTGCCTGGAGTGTGGCCCACGATCAGCCCCAGCATTTT.